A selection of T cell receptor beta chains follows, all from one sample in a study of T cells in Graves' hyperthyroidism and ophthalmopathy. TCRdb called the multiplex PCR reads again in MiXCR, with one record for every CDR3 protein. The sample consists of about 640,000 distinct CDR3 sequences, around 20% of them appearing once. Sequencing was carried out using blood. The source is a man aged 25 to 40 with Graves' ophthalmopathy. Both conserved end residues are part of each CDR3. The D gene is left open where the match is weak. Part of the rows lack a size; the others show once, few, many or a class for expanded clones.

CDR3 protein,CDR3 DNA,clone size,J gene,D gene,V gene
CASSQVLTGTDTQYF,TGTGCCAGCAGCCAAGTTCTAACGGGGACAGATACGCAGTATTTT,NA,TRBJ2-3,NA,TRBV4-2
CSATLAGAETQYF,TGCAGTGCCACACTAGCGGGAGCTGAGACCCAGTACTTC,NA,TRBJ2-5,TRBD2,TRBV20-1
CASSASRGGNNEQFF,TGTGCCAGCTCGGCTAGCAGGGGAGGGAACAATGAGCAGTTCTTC,many,TRBJ2-1,NA,TRBV28
CASSLGPPSVARDTNEQFF,TGTGCCAGCAGCTTAGGCCCTCCTTCGGTAGCGAGGGATACCAATGAGCAGTTCTTC,NA,TRBJ2-1,NA,TRBV7-2
CASSLGWRRPNTEAFF,TGTGCCAGCAGTTTGGGCTGGAGGCGGCCGAACACTGAAGCTTTCTTT,many,TRBJ1-1,NA,TRBV28
CANSLILLNTEAFF,TGTGCCAACAGCTTAATCCTGCTGAACACTGAAGCTTTCTTT,once,TRBJ1-1,NA,TRBV7-9
CSVGLLGGSRVGETQYF,TGCAGCGTCGGGTTGTTGGGCGGGAGTAGGGTTGGAGAGACCCAGTACTTC,few,TRBJ2-5,TRBD2,TRBV29-1
CASSPAGQSGYTF,TGTGCCAGCAGTCCAGCAGGACAGTCTGGCTACACCTTC,NA,TRBJ1-2,NA,TRBV12-3/TRBV12-4
CSARDVESRGYNSPLHF,TGCAGTGCTAGAGATGTTGAATCACGGGGATATAATTCACCCCTCCACTTT,NA,TRBJ1-6,NA,TRBV20-1
CASSRLAGGPDTQYF,TGTGCCAGCAGTCGACTAGCGGGAGGTCCAGATACGCAGTATTTT,many,TRBJ2-3,TRBD2,TRBV2
CSARDSDSYNEQFF,TGCAGTGCCAGGGACTCTGACTCCTACAATGAGCAGTTCTTC,NA,TRBJ2-1,NA,TRBV20-1
CASSRAGTGEGYTF,TGCGCCAGCAGCCGAGCCGGGACAGGGGAGGGCTACACCTTC,few,TRBJ1-2,TRBD1,TRBV4-1
CASSQDLGTNEKLFF,TGTGCCAGCAGCCAAGATCTCGGGACTAATGAAAAACTGTTTTTT,few,TRBJ1-4,NA,TRBV14
CASSESRTVHEQYF,TGTGCCAGCAGTGAATCCCGGACAGTCCACGAGCAGTACTTC,NA,TRBJ2-7,NA,TRBV6-1
CASSLEMGGPQGEQFF,TGTGCCAGCAGTTTAGAGATGGGAGGGCCTCAGGGCGAGCAGTTCTTC,many,TRBJ2-1,TRBD2,TRBV12-3/TRBV12-4
CASSLSEQVEQYF,TGTGCCAGCAGCTTAAGTGAACAGGTCGAGCAGTACTTC,few,TRBJ2-7,NA,TRBV11-2
CASSQGRVGANVLTF,TGTGCCAGTAGTCAAGGAAGGGTTGGGGCCAACGTCCTGACTTTC,few,TRBJ2-6,NA,TRBV19
CASSQEYRNQETQYF,TGCGCCAGCAGCCAAGAATACAGGAACCAAGAGACCCAGTACTTC,few,TRBJ2-5,NA,TRBV4-3
CASSRNSDRGEQYF,TGTGCCAGCAGCCGAAACTCTGACAGGGGCGAGCAGTACTTC,few,TRBJ2-7,TRBD1,TRBV7-9
CASSLGALASNEQFF,TGCGCCAGCAGCTTGGGAGCCCTAGCGAGCAATGAGCAGTTCTTC,few,TRBJ2-1,NA,TRBV5-1
CASSYTGFGETQYF,TGTGCCAGCAGCTATACAGGGTTCGGAGAGACCCAGTACTTC,NA,TRBJ2-5,NA,TRBV7-6
CASSLNAGFNNEQFF,TGCGCCAGCAGCTTGAACGCCGGATTCAACAATGAGCAGTTCTTC,NA,TRBJ2-1,NA,TRBV5-1
CASSLRVRDNEQFF,TGTGCCAGCAGCTTACGTGTACGAGACAATGAGCAGTTCTTC,few,TRBJ2-1,NA,TRBV11-2
CASSWGVPDTQYF,TGTGCCAGCAGTTGGGGAGTGCCAGATACGCAGTATTTT,few,TRBJ2-3,NA,TRBV27